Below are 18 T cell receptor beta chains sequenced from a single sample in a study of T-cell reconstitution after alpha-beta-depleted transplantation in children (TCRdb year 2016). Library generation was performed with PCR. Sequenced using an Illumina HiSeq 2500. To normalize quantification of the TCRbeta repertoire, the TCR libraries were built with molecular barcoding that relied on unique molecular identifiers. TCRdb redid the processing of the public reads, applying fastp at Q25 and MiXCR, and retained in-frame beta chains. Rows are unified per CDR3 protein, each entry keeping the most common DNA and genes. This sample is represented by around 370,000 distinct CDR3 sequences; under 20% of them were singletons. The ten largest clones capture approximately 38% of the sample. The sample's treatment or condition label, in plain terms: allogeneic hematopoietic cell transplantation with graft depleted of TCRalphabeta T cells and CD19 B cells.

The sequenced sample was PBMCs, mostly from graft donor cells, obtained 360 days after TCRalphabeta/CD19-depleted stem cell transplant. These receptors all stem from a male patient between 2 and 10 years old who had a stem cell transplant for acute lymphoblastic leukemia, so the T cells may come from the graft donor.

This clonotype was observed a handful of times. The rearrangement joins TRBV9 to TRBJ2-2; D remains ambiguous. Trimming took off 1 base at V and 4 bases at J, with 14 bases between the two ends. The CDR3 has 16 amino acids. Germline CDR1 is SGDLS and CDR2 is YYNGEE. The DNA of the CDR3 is TGTGCCAGCAGCGTAAGAGGTGGATCGCCCACCGGGGAGCTGTTTTTT. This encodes CASSVRGGSPTGELFF.

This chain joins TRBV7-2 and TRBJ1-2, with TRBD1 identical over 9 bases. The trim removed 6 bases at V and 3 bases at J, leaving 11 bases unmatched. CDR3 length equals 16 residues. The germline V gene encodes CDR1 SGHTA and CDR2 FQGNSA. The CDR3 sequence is CASRGQGRIPYYGYTF. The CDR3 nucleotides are TGTGCCAGCAGAGGACAGGGGCGCATACCTTACTATGGCTACACCTTC.

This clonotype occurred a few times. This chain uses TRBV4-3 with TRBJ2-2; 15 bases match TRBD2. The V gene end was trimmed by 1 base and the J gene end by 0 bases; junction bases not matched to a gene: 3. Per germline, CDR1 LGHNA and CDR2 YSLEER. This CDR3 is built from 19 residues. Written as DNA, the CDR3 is TGCGCCAGCAGCCAAGCCCGGACTAGCGGGAGGGCGAACACCGGGGAGCTGTTTTTT. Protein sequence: CASSQARTSGRANTGELFF.

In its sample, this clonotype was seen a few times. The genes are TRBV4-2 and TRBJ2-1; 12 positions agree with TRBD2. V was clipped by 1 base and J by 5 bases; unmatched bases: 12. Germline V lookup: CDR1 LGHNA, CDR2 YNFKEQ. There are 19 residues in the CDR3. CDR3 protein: CASSQVGQRGLAGHNEQFF. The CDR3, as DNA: TGTGCCAGCAGCCAAGTGGGGCAGAGGGGACTAGCGGGCCACAATGAGCAGTTCTTC.

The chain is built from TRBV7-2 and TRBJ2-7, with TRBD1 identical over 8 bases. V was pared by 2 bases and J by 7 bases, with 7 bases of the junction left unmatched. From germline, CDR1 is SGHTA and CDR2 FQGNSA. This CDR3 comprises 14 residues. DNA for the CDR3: TGTGCCAGCAGCTTACGGCAGGGGGCATGGGAGCAGTACTTC. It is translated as CASSLRQGAWEQYF.

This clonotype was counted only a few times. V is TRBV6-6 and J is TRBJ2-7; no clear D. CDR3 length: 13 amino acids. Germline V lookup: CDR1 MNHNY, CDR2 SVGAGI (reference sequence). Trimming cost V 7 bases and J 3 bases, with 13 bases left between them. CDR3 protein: CASTLAPLYEQYF. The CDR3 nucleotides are TGTGCCAGCACGTTGGCTCCTCTCTACGAGCAGTACTTC.

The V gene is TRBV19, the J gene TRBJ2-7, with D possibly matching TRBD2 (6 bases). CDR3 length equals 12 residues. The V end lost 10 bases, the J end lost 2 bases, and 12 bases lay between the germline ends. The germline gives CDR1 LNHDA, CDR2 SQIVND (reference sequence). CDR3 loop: CATSTGAYEQYF. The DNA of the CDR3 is TGTGCCACCAGTACGGGGGCCTACGAGCAGTACTTC.

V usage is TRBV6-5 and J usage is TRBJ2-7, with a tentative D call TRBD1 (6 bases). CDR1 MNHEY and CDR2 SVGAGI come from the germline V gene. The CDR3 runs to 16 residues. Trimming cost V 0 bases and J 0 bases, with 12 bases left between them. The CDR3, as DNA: TGTGCCAGCAGTTACTCGTCGGCAGGGGACTCCTACGAGCAGTACTTC. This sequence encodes CASSYSSAGDSYEQYF.

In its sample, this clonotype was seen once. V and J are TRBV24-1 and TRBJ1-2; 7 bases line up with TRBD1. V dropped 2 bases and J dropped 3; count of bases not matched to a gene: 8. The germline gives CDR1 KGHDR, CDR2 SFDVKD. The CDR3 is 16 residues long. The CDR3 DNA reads TGTGCCACCAGTGATTCCGGGACAGAAAGGGACTATGGCTACACCTTC. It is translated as CATSDSGTERDYGYTF.

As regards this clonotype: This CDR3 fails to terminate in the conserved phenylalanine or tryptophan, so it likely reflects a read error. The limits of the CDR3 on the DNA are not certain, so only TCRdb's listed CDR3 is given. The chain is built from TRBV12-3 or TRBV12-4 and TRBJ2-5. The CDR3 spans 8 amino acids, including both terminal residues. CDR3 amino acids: CASSLTTS.

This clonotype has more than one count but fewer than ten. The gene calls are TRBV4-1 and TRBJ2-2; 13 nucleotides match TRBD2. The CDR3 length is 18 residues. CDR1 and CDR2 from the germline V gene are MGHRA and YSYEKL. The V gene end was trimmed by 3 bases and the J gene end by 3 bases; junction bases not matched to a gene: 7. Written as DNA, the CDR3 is TGCGCCAGCAGCCAGGGAGGACTAGCGGGAGATCACACCGGGGAGCTGTTTTTT. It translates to CASSQGGLAGDHTGELFF.

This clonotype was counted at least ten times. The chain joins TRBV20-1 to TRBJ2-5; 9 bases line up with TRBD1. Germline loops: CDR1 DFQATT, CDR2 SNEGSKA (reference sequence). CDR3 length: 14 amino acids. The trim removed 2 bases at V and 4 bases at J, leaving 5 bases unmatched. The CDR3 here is CSARRGQGGETQYF. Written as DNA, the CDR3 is TGCAGTGCTAGAAGGGGACAGGGAGGAGAGACCCAGTACTTC.

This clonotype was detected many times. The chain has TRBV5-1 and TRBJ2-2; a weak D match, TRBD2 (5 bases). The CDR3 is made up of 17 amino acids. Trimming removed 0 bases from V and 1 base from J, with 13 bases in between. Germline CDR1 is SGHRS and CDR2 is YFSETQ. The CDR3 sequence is CASSLAIAQRNTGELFF. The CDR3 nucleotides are TGCGCCAGCAGCTTGGCAATAGCGCAAAGGAACACCGGGGAGCTGTTTTTT.

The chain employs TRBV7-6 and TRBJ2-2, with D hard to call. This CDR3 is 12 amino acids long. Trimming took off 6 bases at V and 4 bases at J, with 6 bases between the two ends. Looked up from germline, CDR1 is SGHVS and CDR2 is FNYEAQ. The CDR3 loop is CASRLPTGELFF. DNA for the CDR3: TGTGCCAGCAGGCTGCCCACCGGGGAGCTGTTTTTT.

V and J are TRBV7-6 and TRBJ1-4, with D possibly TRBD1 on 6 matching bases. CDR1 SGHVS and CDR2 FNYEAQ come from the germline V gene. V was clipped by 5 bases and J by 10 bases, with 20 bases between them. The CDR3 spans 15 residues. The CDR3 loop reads CASSRGRDEGGKLFF. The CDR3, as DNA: TGTGCCAGCAGCCGGGGGCGGGACGAGGGCGGAAAACTGTTTTTT.

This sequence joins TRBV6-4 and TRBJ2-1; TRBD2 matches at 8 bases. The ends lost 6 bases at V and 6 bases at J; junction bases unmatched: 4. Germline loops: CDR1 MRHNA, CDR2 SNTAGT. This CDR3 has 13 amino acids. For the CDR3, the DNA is TGTGCCAGCAGCGCAGGACTAGCCAATGAGCAGTTCTTC. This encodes CASSAGLANEQFF.

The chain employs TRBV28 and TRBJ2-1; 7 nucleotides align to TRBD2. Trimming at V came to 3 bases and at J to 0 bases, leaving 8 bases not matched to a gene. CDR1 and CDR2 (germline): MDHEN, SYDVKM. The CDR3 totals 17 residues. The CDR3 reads CASSFLGGQSSYNEQFF. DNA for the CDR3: TGTGCCAGCAGTTTTCTGGGAGGGCAGAGCTCCTACAATGAGCAGTTCTTC.

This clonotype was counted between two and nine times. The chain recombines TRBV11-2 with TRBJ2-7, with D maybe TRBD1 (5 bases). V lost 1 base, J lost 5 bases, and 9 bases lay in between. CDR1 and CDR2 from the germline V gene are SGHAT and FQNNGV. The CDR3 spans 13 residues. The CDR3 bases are TGTGCCAGCAGCTTAGGCTCAGGGAACGAGCAGTACTTC. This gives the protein CASSLGSGNEQYF.